Each of the 3 T cell receptor beta chains below was sequenced from the same sample in a study of identifying expanded T cells in peripheral blood. Produced via immunoSEQ multiplex PCR; TCRdb's table is partial and in-frame only. The sample lists 70,000 to 100,000 clones; 85% to 90% were seen once. The specimen was blood. The receptors were gathered from a person aged 18 to 70 in good health.

The V and J genes are TRBV6-1 and TRBJ2-1; weak D call: TRBD2 (6 bases). V lost 10 bases and J 0 bases, leaving 16 bases between the germline ends. The germline gives CDR1 MNHNS, CDR2 SASEGT. The CDR3 covers 15 residues. The CDR3 nucleotides are TGTGCCACCCGCTCGGGGGAAGTCTCCTACAATGAGCAGTTCTTC. Translation gives CATRSGEVSYNEQFF.

This clone turned up a few times. The chain has TRBV19 and TRBJ1-2, with D tentatively TRBD1 (5 bases). The CDR3 loop spans 14 amino acids. CDR1 LNHDA and CDR2 SQIVND come from the germline V gene (reference sequence). Trimming pared 5 bases from V and 9 bases from J, leaving 19 bases between. The CDR3 DNA reads as TGTGCCAGTAGTGGGACGGGGGATTCTCGGCGCTACACCTTC. This translates into CASSGTGDSRRYTF.

This clone was recorded only once. V gene TRBV4-2 combines with J gene TRBJ2-1, with TRBD2 as a possible D gene (6 bases). The germline V gene encodes CDR1 LGHNA and CDR2 YNFKEQ. V lost 0 bases and J lost 0, with 12 bases in between. CDR3 size: 17 residues. The CDR3: CASSQDGGASSYNEQFF. Written as DNA, the CDR3 is TGTGCCAGCAGCCAAGATGGAGGGGCCAGCTCCTACAATGAGCAGTTCTTC.